Following are 2 T cell receptor beta chains from one sample sequenced in a study of early T cells in non-severe SARS-CoV-2 infection. TCRdb reprocessed the 5' RACE reads with MiXCR, giving one entry per CDR3 protein. The table lists some 81,000 distinct CDR3 sequences, 8.5% to 10% of them singletons. Material for sequencing was whole blood. These receptors originate from an adult who was a healthcare worker with PCR-confirmed SARS-CoV-2 infection or an uninfected control (not recorded which).

This clonotype was counted between two and nine times. V and J are TRBV20-1 and TRBJ1-5; no clear D gene. V dropped 3 bases and J dropped 1 base, with 7 bases sitting between them. The germline V gene encodes CDR1 DFQATT and CDR2 SNEGSKA (reference sequence). The CDR3 length is 13 residues. Here the CDR3 DNA reads TGCAGTGCTAGCCCTGACAGCAATCAGCCCCAGCATTTT. Its translation: CSASPDSNQPQHF.

This clonotype was seen many times. The V gene is TRBV7-2, the J gene TRBJ2-7; D possibly corresponds to TRBD1 (5 bases). CDR3 length: 15 residues. V gave up 0 bases and J gave up 6 bases, with 15 bases separating them. CDR1 is SGHTA, CDR2 FQGNSA, per germline. The chain's CDR3 is CASSLAPGNTGEQYF. CDR3 coding DNA: TGTGCCAGCAGCTTAGCCCCAGGGAATACTGGCGAGCAGTACTTC.